This TCR beta chain comes out of a study of T cell responses to AZD1222 COVID-19 vaccine. This CDR3 is built from 13 residues. V lost 3 bases to trimming and J lost 7 bases, with 12 bases between them. CDR1 DFQATT and CDR2 SNEGSKA come from the germline V gene (reference sequence). Generated by immunoSEQ multiplex PCR, the TCRdb table keeps only in-frame clones and is missing some. The table has about 130,000 clones, about nine tenths seen once. Sequenced here: peripheral blood, sampled on day 0 of AZD1222 vaccination. This clonotype was obtained from an adult in good health. The V gene is TRBV20-1, the J gene TRBJ1-4; D remains unclear. In DNA form, the CDR3 reads TGCAGTGCTAGTATGGGAGGGCTTGAAAAACTGTTTTTT. Its protein is CSASMGGLEKLFF.